This T cell receptor beta chain is drawn from a study of cytomegalovirus exposure and HLA in healthy donors. The study ran its PCR with 60 Vbeta and 13 Jbeta primers. In the authors' methods: About 11 million of the approximately 80 million unique TCR beta chains counted in a later analysis were shared. Only in-frame clones appear in the TCRdb table, and some are missing; sequencing was by immunoSEQ multiplex PCR. For V, J and clone size, that table is used; D and trimming come from the DNA. The table records roughly 250,000 clones, roughly four fifths of them present only once. Whole-study results and caveats: Productive rates of about 90% or about 30% were seen for most TCR beta V segments in an earlier analysis.

V dropped 5 bases and J dropped 9; count of bases not matched to a gene: 19. This CDR3 contains 16 residues. Germline CDR1 reads SQVTM; CDR2 reads ANQGSEA. Comment on this clone: What it binds is unknown.

The sample was PBMCs. The rearrangement links TRBV29-1 to TRBJ2-5; TRBD1 matches 9 bases. The TCR originated in a woman aged 35 to 49 in good health and CMV-seropositive. The CDR3 bases are TGCAGCGTTTCCGGGACAGGGATGTGGGGGGGTGAGCCCCAGTACTTC. As protein: CSVSGTGMWGGEPQYF.